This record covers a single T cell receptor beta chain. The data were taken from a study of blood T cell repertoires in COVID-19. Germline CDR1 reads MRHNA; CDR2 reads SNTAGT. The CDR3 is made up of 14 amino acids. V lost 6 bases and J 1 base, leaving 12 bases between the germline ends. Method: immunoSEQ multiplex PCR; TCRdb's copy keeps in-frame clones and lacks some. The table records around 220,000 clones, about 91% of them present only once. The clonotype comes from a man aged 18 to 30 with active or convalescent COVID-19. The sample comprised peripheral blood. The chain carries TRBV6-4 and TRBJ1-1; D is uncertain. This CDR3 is CASRNTERNTEAFF. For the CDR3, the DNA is TGTGCCAGCAGAAACACAGAGAGGAACACTGAAGCTTTCTTT.